The 30 T cell receptor beta chains presented below share a single source sample, sequenced in a study of blood T cell repertoires in COVID-19. Produced via immunoSEQ multiplex PCR; TCRdb's table is partial and in-frame only. The data hold about 140,000 clones, with roughly 84% observed a single time. Input material: peripheral blood. These receptors were collected from a human donor with acute or convalescent COVID-19. The donor label of this sample is uncertain.

This rearrangement joins TRBV7-2 to TRBJ2-1; TRBD2 aligns across 12 bases. This CDR3 contains 17 residues. Germline CDR1 SGHTA, CDR2 FQGNSA. V gave up 3 bases and J gave up 4 bases; unmatched junction bases: 7. This chain's CDR3 is CASSLELAGGGYNEQFF. DNA of the CDR3: TGTGCCAGCAGCTTGGAACTAGCGGGAGGTGGGTACAATGAGCAGTTCTTC.

The V call is TRBV2, the J call TRBJ1-5, with TRBD1 identical over 8 bases. Trimming took 6 bases from V and 12 from J; bases not matched to a gene: 10. Germline V lookup: CDR1 SNHLY, CDR2 FYNNEI. The CDR3 covers 13 residues. This chain's CDR3 is CASRPRLGQDQHF. In DNA, the CDR3 is TGTGCCAGCAGACCAAGACTGGGACAGGACCAGCATTTT.

The V call is TRBV6-6, the J call TRBJ1-1; 11 nucleotides line up with TRBD1. Unmatched junction bases numbered 7, after V lost 2 bases and J lost 5 bases. CDR3 length equals 16 residues. Germline values: CDR1 MNHNY, CDR2 SVGAGI (reference sequence). In nucleotides, the CDR3 is TGTGCCAGCAGTTACGAGCAAGGACAGGGGGCTACTGAAGCTTTCTTT. Translated: CASSYEQGQGATEAFF.

This clone showed up just a few times. The V and J genes are TRBV2 and TRBJ1-5, with a tentative D call TRBD1 (6 bases). The CDR3 sequence is 14 residues long. Trimming pared 9 bases from V and 2 bases from J, leaving 14 bases between. In germline, CDR1 is SNHLY, CDR2 FYNNEI. Here the CDR3 reads CARGGVDGNQPQHF. CDR3 nucleotide sequence: TGTGCCAGAGGGGGGGTGGATGGCAATCAGCCCCAGCATTTT.

The genes are TRBV10-3 and TRBJ1-5; 8 bases agree with TRBD1. The germline CDR1 and CDR2 sequences are ENHRY and SYGVKD. Trimming took 8 bases from V and 0 from J; bases not matched to a gene: 12. CDR3 length: 17 residues. The CDR3 DNA is TGTGCCATCGGGGACGGACAGGGCCCCTATAGCAATCAGCCCCAGCATTTT. Amino acid sequence: CAIGDGQGPYSNQPQHF.

V and J are TRBV28 and TRBJ2-7; the match to TRBD1 covers 8 bases. CDR1 and CDR2 (germline): MDHEN, SYDVKM. This CDR3 has 14 amino acids. Trimming at V came to 5 bases and at J to 9 bases, leaving 12 bases not matched to a gene. The CDR3 loop reads CASSPGQAPWTQYV. As DNA, the CDR3 is TGTGCCAGCAGTCCGGGACAGGCCCCTTGGACGCAGTACGTC.

The chain has TRBV24-1 and TRBJ2-3, with 9 bases identical to TRBD2. The V and J ends lost 2 bases and 2 bases, in that order; junction bases with no gene match: 7. Germline V gene data show CDR1 as KGHDR and CDR2 as SFDVKD. There are 17 residues in the CDR3. The CDR3 region has the DNA TGTGCCACCAGTGATTCCGTCCTAGCGGGGACCACAGATACGCAGTATTTT. Translated, it gives CATSDSVLAGTTDTQYF.

This rearrangement joins TRBV25-1 to TRBJ2-1; 14 positions agree with TRBD2. Germline V gene lookup returns CDR1 MGHDK and CDR2 SYGVNS. The CDR3 is 17 residues long. Trimming took 2 bases from V and 7 from J; bases not matched to a gene: 7. For the CDR3, the DNA is TGTGCCAGCAGTGAAGGGACTAGCGGGAGCTTGAGAAATGAGCAGTTCTTC. It yields the protein CASSEGTSGSLRNEQFF.

The rearrangement joins TRBV9 to TRBJ2-5, with 8 positions matching TRBD2. Looked up from germline, CDR1 is SGDLS and CDR2 is YYNGEE. V was pared by 0 bases and J by 4 bases, with 8 bases of the junction left unmatched. This CDR3 is built from 16 residues. The CDR3 loop is CASSVGTSGSGETQYF. CDR3 bases: TGTGCCAGCAGCGTAGGTACTAGCGGATCCGGAGAGACCCAGTACTTC.

The chain carries TRBV7-9 and TRBJ1-5; 12 bases fit TRBD1. The V and J ends lost 5 bases and 5 bases, in that order; junction bases with no gene match: 7. The length of the CDR3 is 16 residues. The germline V gene encodes CDR1 SEHNR and CDR2 FQNEAQ (reference sequence). The CDR3 nucleotides are TGTGCCAGCAGCCAAAAAGGGACAGGGGGCGATCAGCCCCAGCATTTT. Its protein is CASSQKGTGGDQPQHF.

This sequence joins TRBV14 and TRBJ2-5, with TRBD1 as a possible D gene (6 bases). CDR1 SGHDN and CDR2 FVKESK come from the germline V gene. Between the trimmed V and J ends, which lost 4 bases and 12 bases, there was a span of 12 bases. CDR3 size: 11 residues. DNA of the CDR3: TGTGCCAGCAGCCGAGGGGACACCAAGTACTTC. As protein: CASSRGDTKYF.

This sequence joins TRBV19 and TRBJ1-1; D uncertain. The germline V gene encodes CDR1 LNHDA and CDR2 SQIVND (reference sequence). Trimming took off 3 bases at V and 3 bases at J, with 8 bases between the two ends. The CDR3 has 13 residues. The CDR3 loop is CASSIQRDTEAFF. The CDR3 bases are TGTGCCAGTAGTATTCAGCGGGACACTGAAGCTTTCTTT.

The V gene is TRBV27, the J gene TRBJ2-7; D gene ambiguous. CDR3 length: 15 amino acids. Germline V lookup: CDR1 MNHEY, CDR2 SMNVEV (reference sequence). Trimming took off 5 bases at V and 0 bases at J, with 14 bases between the two ends. In DNA, the CDR3 is TGTGCCAGCAGTAGCCTTGTAGTTCCCTCCTACGAGCAGTACTTC. Translation gives CASSSLVVPSYEQYF.

This chain's CDR3 is CASSRDRAVDEQFF. CDR3 sequence (DNA): TGTGCCAGCAGTAGGGACAGGGCAGTGGATGAGCAGTTCTTC. The rearrangement links TRBV28 to TRBJ2-1; the match to TRBD1 covers 9 bases. Germline lookup yields CDR1 MDHEN and CDR2 SYDVKM. The CDR3 loop spans 14 amino acids. V dropped 5 bases and J dropped 8; count of bases not matched to a gene: 7.

This clone was recorded only once. The V gene is TRBV11-3, the J gene TRBJ2-5; TRBD1 might be the D (6 bases). V lost 4 bases to trimming and J lost 5 bases, with 14 bases between them. Germline lookup yields CDR1 SGHNT and CDR2 YENEEA. This CDR3 comprises 14 residues. The CDR3 sequence is CASSSAGAGETQYF. The CDR3, as DNA: TGTGCCAGCAGCTCCGCAGGGGCAGGGGAGACCCAGTACTTC.

This chain uses TRBV4-2 with TRBJ2-7; D ambiguous. The germline V gene has CDR1 LGHNA and CDR2 YNFKEQ. The V end was cut by 1 base, the J end by 3 bases, with 10 bases between. This CDR3 comprises 14 residues. The CDR3 DNA reads TGTGCCAGCAGCCAAGGGTTCGCAGACTACGAGCAGTACTTC. Translation gives CASSQGFADYEQYF.

The chain employs TRBV19 and TRBJ2-2; 7 positions agree with TRBD2. The germline gives CDR1 LNHDA, CDR2 SQIVND (reference sequence). The ends lost 9 bases at V and 2 bases at J; junction bases unmatched: 3. The CDR3 extends over 13 amino acids. DNA of the CDR3: TGTGCCAGCCTAGCGGAAAACACCGGGGAGCTGTTTTTT. Amino acids: CASLAENTGELFF.

This clone was recorded once. The chain joins TRBV27 to TRBJ2-7, with D perhaps TRBD1 (5 bases). CDR3 size: 14 residues. Germline V lookup: CDR1 MNHEY, CDR2 SMNVEV (reference sequence). V was clipped by 6 bases and J by 3 bases, with 15 bases between them. CDR3 region: CASSFSRVYYEQYF. CDR3 bases: TGTGCCAGCAGCTTTTCCAGGGTTTACTACGAGCAGTACTTC.

The chain has TRBV11-2 and TRBJ1-4; a possible D gene is TRBD1 (5 bases). This CDR3 comprises 17 residues. V was pared by 3 bases and J by 4 bases, with 18 bases between. CDR1 is SGHAT, CDR2 FQNNGV, per germline. The CDR3 sequence is CASSFTGTGGVNEKLFF. CDR3 nucleotide sequence: TGTGCCAGCAGCTTCACGGGAACGGGGGGAGTTAATGAAAAACTGTTTTTT.

The chain is built from TRBV5-4 and TRBJ2-5; 12 bases fit TRBD1. CDR3 size: 18 residues. CDR1 SGHNT and CDR2 YYREEE come from the germline V gene (reference sequence). Germline trimming cut 0 bases from V and 1 base from J; bases unmatched to any gene: 7. Written as DNA, the CDR3 is TGTGCCAGCAGCTTGGTAGGGACAGGGGGCTATAGCCAAGAGACCCAGTACTTC. Protein product: CASSLVGTGGYSQETQYF. The full variable domain, in which reference TRBV5-4 and TRBJ2-5 provide the parts outside the CDR3, is ETGVTQSPTHLIKTRGQQVTLRCSSQSGHNTVSWYQQALGQGPQFIFQYYREEENGRGNFPPRFSGLQFPNYSSELNVNALELDDSALYLCASSLVGTGGYSQETQYFGPGTRLLVL.

This rearrangement joins TRBV30 to TRBJ2-1; perhaps TRBD2 as D (6 bases). Germline V CDR1 and CDR2: GTSNPN, SVGIG (reference sequence). V was trimmed by 4 bases and J by 3 bases, leaving 10 bases between them. The CDR3 length is 13 residues. CDR3 sequence (DNA): TGTGCCTGGAAGCCCGGGGGCTACAATGAGCAGTTCTTC. Encoded protein: CAWKPGGYNEQFF.

This chain connects TRBV9 to TRBJ2-7; the D gene is possibly TRBD2 (6 bases). Deletions cut 9 bases from V and 6 bases from J, with 28 bases between. Germline CDR1 SGDLS, CDR2 YYNGEE. The CDR3 is 16 amino acids. Written as DNA, the CDR3 is TGTGCCACCGACTTCCAATTCGCAGTCGGGGGAGGCGAGCAGTACTTC. Its protein is CATDFQFAVGGGEQYF.

The chain recombines TRBV7-9 with TRBJ1-1; 8 bases fit TRBD1. V dropped 1 base and J dropped 5; count of bases not matched to a gene: 6. The CDR3 has 15 amino acids. CDR1 and CDR2 from the germline V gene are SEHNR and FQNEAQ (reference sequence). CDR3 coding DNA: TGTGCCAGCAGCTTAGGGGGACAGGTTTGGACTGAAGCTTTCTTT. Its translation is CASSLGGQVWTEAFF.

The V gene is TRBV12-3 or TRBV12-4, the J gene TRBJ1-2, with D possibly being TRBD1 (5 bases). V was pared by 5 bases and J by 8 bases, with 12 bases between. The CDR3 consists of 12 residues. The CDR3 bases are TGTGCCAGCAGTGACAGTTTTGGAGGCTACACCTTC. Translating gives CASSDSFGGYTF.

There are a few counts of this clone. The rearrangement links TRBV5-1 to TRBJ2-5; 8 bases line up with TRBD1. Germline V lookup: CDR1 SGHRS, CDR2 YFSETQ. This CDR3 is built from 15 residues. The V gene end was trimmed by 0 bases and the J gene end by 4 bases; junction bases not matched to a gene: 5. The CDR3: CASSLGGQAGETQYF. The CDR3 region has the DNA TGCGCCAGCAGCTTGGGGGGACAGGCGGGAGAGACCCAGTACTTC. Together with reference TRBV5-1 and TRBJ2-5, the CDR3 gives the full variable domain: KAGVTQTPRYLIKTRGQQVTLSCSPISGHRSVSWYQQTPGQGLQFLFEYFSETQRNKGNFPGRFSGRQFSNSRSEMNVSTLELGDSALYLCASSLGGQAGETQYFGPGTRLLVL.

The chain couples TRBV4-1 to TRBJ1-5; 7 nucleotides line up with TRBD1. The CDR3 runs 15 residues. Germline CDR1 and CDR2: MGHRA and YSYEKL. The junction had 8 bases not matched to a gene; V was cut back by 3 bases and J by 6 bases. CDR3 loop: CASSHKQGMIQPQHF. CDR3 DNA: TGCGCCAGCAGCCACAAACAGGGGATGATTCAGCCCCAGCATTTT.

The V call is TRBV5-6, the J call TRBJ1-1; 8 bases are shared with TRBD1. The CDR3 totals 15 residues. V lost 4 bases and J lost 4; bases outside the gene matches: 9. Looked up from germline, CDR1 is SGHDT and CDR2 is YYEEEE. As DNA, the CDR3 is TGTGCCAGCAGCCTAAAAAGGACAGGGCCCACTGAAGCTTTCTTT. Its protein is CASSLKRTGPTEAFF.

This clone was found once. The chain carries TRBV28 and TRBJ1-5; D not certain. Trimming removed 6 bases from V and 7 bases from J, with 13 bases in between. The CDR3 is 13 residues long. Germline CDR1 and CDR2: MDHEN and SYDVKM. CDR3 amino acids: CASSPVDTQPQHF. CDR3 sequence (DNA): TGTGCCAGCAGCCCAGTTGACACCCAGCCCCAGCATTTT.

The V gene is TRBV7-6, the J gene TRBJ2-1; 7 bases line up with TRBD2. The V gene's germline CDR1 is SGHVS and CDR2 FNYEAQ. The CDR3 sequence is 15 residues long. Germline trimming cut 6 bases from V and 0 bases from J; bases unmatched to any gene: 5. The DNA for the CDR3 is TGTGCCAGCAGTCTTAGCGGGTACTCCTACAATGAGCAGTTCTTC. Protein product: CASSLSGYSYNEQFF. The whole variable domain, filled in from reference TRBV7-6 and TRBJ2-1, reads GAGVSQSPRYKVTKRGQDVALRCDPISGHVSLYWYRQALGQGPEFLTYFNYEAQQDKSGLPNDRFSAERPEGSISTLTIQRTEQRDSAMYRCASSLSGYSYNEQFFGPGTRLTVL.

The DNA for the CDR3 is TGTGCCAGCAGCCCTAAGGTGGGGAGCGGGGACTCCTACGAGCAGTACTTC. It translates to CASSPKVGSGDSYEQYF. The genes are TRBV7-3 and TRBJ2-7, with 7 positions matching TRBD2. The germline V gene has CDR1 SGHTA and CDR2 FQGTGA. The CDR3 is made up of 17 amino acids. The J segment lost 0 bases and the V segment lost 5 bases, leaving 13 bases of the junction unmatched.